The 11 T cell receptor beta chains reported below all come from one sample, sequenced in a study of cytomegalovirus exposure and HLA in healthy donors. 13 Jbeta primers and 60 Vbeta primers were used for the PCR. Assay used: immunoSEQ multiplex PCR; TCRdb lists only in-frame clones, some missing. The sample has more than 100,000 clones; 79% are singletons. Material for sequencing was PBMCs. These receptor sequences come from a man aged 50 or older in good health and CMV-seropositive.

This clone rates as medium-sized (0.01 to 0.1%). This rearrangement joins TRBV27 to TRBJ2-1; the D gene is possibly TRBD2 (5 bases). Germline-derived CDR1 and CDR2 are MNHEY and SMNVEV (reference sequence). V dropped 4 bases and J dropped 1 base, with 11 bases sitting between them. The CDR3 runs to 15 residues. The CDR3 region has the DNA TGTGCCAGCAGTTCCGGGGAGCCTTCCTACAATGAGCAGTTCTTC. It encodes CASSSGEPSYNEQFF.

The J gene is TRBJ2-7, the V gene TRBV7-9, with no clear D. The germline V gene has CDR1 SEHNR and CDR2 FQNEAQ (reference sequence). The CDR3 is made up of 14 amino acids. The V gene lost 5 bases and the J gene lost 0 bases, with 11 bases spanning the gap. CDR3 bases: TGTGCCAGCAGCGAGAACTGGAGCTCCTACGAGCAGTACTTC. Translating gives CASSENWSSYEQYF.

V is TRBV5-1 and J is TRBJ2-1; D unclear. The CDR3 spans 15 residues. Germline V gene sequence: CDR1 SGHRS, CDR2 YFSETQ. The V gene lost 0 bases and the J gene lost 9 bases, with 16 bases spanning the gap. CDR3 region: CASSLDRSRDSEQFF. As DNA, the CDR3 is TGCGCCAGCAGCTTGGACAGATCGCGCGATAGTGAGCAGTTCTTC.

V is TRBV14 and J is TRBJ2-7; a possible D gene is TRBD1 (5 bases). The V end lost 3 bases, the J end lost 4 bases, and 13 bases lay between the germline ends. Germline lookup yields CDR1 SGHDN and CDR2 FVKESK. The CDR3 totals 14 residues. CDR3 nucleotides: TGTGCCAGCAGCCAGGGGCCCCGGTGGTACGAGCAGTACTTC. Protein sequence: CASSQGPRWYEQYF.

V gene TRBV5-1 combines with J gene TRBJ2-2, with 9 bases that match TRBD2. V trimming: 4 bases; J trimming: 7 bases; junction bases outside the gene matches: 17. Germline CDR1 is SGHRS and CDR2 is YFSETQ. The CDR3 runs 18 residues. The CDR3 nucleotides read TGCGCCAGCAGCCGGCCTAGCGGGAACCCAATACCCGACGGGGAGCTGTTTTTT. Its protein is CASSRPSGNPIPDGELFF.

The chain links TRBV28 to TRBJ1-1; 9 positions match TRBD1. This CDR3 contains 16 residues. CDR1 and CDR2 from the germline V gene are MDHEN and SYDVKM. J gave up 4 bases and V 6 bases, and 12 bases lay outside the gene matches. CDR3 amino acids: CASSFGQGIGSTEAFF. CDR3 DNA sequence: TGTGCCAGCAGCTTCGGACAGGGGATAGGAAGCACTGAAGCTTTCTTT.

The chain carries TRBV7-9 and TRBJ2-7, with a possible D match to TRBD1 (6 bases). Looked up from germline, CDR1 is SEHNR and CDR2 is FQNEAQ (reference sequence). The ends were cut back, 10 bases at V and 3 bases at J, with 19 bases in the middle. The CDR3 is 14 residues long. Here the CDR3 DNA reads TGTGCCACCGAGCTGAGGGGACAATTCTACGAGCAGTACTTC. It is translated as CATELRGQFYEQYF.

The rearrangement joins TRBV11-2 to TRBJ2-7, with D possibly TRBD1 on 5 matching bases. V lost 4 bases to trimming and J lost 5 bases, with 9 bases between them. CDR1 is SGHAT, CDR2 FQNNGV, per germline. This CDR3 contains 12 residues. The CDR3 region is CASSSDSNEQYF. The DNA for the CDR3 is TGTGCCAGCAGCTCTGACAGCAACGAGCAGTACTTC.

V and J are TRBV5-4 and TRBJ1-6; unclear D gene. Per germline, CDR1 SGHNT and CDR2 YYREEE (reference sequence). V lost 7 bases, J lost 0 bases, and 11 bases lay in between. The CDR3 sequence is 15 residues long. CDR3 region: CASQQTSSYNSPLHF. The CDR3, as DNA: TGTGCCAGCCAACAGACGAGCTCCTATAATTCACCCCTCCACTTT.

The chain carries TRBV5-1 and TRBJ2-2; D unclear. The germline V and J ends were trimmed by 0 bases and 6 bases, with 9 bases remaining between them. This CDR3 comprises 14 residues. In germline, CDR1 is SGHRS, CDR2 YFSETQ. For the CDR3, the DNA is TGCGCCAGCAGCTTGGTTAGTGTCGCCGGGGAGCTGTTTTTT. It encodes CASSLVSVAGELFF.

V gene TRBV10-3 combines with J gene TRBJ2-5, with D possibly being TRBD1 (6 bases). The germline V gene has CDR1 ENHRY and CDR2 SYGVKD. This CDR3 is built from 13 residues. V was clipped by 9 bases and J by 2 bases, with 13 bases between them. The CDR3 reads CAIRDTPQETQYF. The CDR3 nucleotides are TGTGCCATTCGGGACACGCCTCAAGAGACCCAGTACTTC.